This TCR beta chain was captured in a study of cytomegalovirus exposure and HLA in healthy donors. Unmatched junction bases numbered 5, after V lost 7 bases and J lost 0 bases. The germline V gene encodes CDR1 MDHEN and CDR2 SYDVKM. CDR3 length: 15 residues. Details on this clone: Antigen unknown.

At collection, donors were nominally healthy, but unrecorded immune exposures were probable. PCR used 60 Vbeta primers and 13 Jbeta primers. The protocol was immunoSEQ multiplex PCR, while the TCRdb copy is restricted to in-frame clones and leaves out a portion. This sample has over 120,000 clones; around 74% occur once, and the top ten carry around 4%. Findings and limits, study-wide: A classifier reportedly called cytomegalovirus status with high sensitivity and specificity. In a later analysis, productive TCRs from donors in an Asian-associated ancestry cluster reportedly carried fewer N-insertions than the cohort mean. A missense DCLRE1C variant was associated with V- and J-gene trimming of TCR beta chains in a later analysis, and an independent cohort replicated the association.

The sequencing input was PBMCs. The J gene is TRBJ2-3, the V gene TRBV28; TRBD1 matches 9 bases. The sequence was collected from a man in his late teens or twenties in good health and CMV-seropositive. CDR3 residues: CASTPTGGSTDTQYF. DNA for the CDR3: TGTGCCAGCACGCCGACAGGGGGTAGCACAGATACGCAGTATTTT.